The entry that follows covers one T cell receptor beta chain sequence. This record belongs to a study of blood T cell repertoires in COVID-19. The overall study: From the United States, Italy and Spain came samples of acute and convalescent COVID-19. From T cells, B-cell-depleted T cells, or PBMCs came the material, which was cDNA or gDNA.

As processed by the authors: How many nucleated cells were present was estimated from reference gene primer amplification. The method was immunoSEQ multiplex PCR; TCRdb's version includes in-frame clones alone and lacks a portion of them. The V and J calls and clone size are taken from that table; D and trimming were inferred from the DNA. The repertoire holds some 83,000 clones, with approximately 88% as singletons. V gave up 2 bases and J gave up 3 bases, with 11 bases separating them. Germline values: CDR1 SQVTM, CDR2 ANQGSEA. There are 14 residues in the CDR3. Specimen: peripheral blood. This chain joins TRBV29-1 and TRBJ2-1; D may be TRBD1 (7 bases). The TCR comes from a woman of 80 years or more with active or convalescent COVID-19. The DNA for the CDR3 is TGCAGCGTTGAAAGGGGGGACAGCTACAATGAGCAGTTCTTC. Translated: CSVERGDSYNEQFF.